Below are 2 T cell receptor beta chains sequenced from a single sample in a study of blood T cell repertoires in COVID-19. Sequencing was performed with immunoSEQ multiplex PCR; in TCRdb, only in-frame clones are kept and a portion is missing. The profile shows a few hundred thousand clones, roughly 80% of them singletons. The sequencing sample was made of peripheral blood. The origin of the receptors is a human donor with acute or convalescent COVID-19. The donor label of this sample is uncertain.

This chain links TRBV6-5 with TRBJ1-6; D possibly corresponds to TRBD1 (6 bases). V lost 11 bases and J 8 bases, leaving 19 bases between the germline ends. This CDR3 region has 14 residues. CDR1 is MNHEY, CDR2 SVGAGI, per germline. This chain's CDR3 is CACTYWGRDSPLHF. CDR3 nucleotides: TGTGCCTGTACCTACTGGGGGCGGGATTCACCCCTCCACTTT.

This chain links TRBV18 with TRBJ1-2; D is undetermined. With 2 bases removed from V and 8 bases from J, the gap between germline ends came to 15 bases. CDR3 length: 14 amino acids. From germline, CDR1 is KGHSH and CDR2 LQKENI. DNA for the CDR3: TGTGCCAGCTCACCAATTTTACAGTCGGGAGGCTACACCTTC. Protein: CASSPILQSGGYTF. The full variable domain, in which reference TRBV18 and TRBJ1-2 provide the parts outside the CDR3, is NAGVMQNPRHLVRRRGQEARLRCSPMKGHSHVYWYRQLPEEGLKFMVYLQKENIIDESGMPKERFSAEFPKEGPSILRIQQVVRGDSAAYFCASSPILQSGGYTFGSGTRLTVV.